This TCR beta chain came from a study of T cell responses to AZD1222 COVID-19 vaccine (dated by TCRdb to the early 2020s). Concerning the study at large: AZD1222 recipients given second doses at about 4 weeks or at about 12 weeks were pooled, since spike-specific TCR depth and breadth were not found to differ between the two schedules. Trial participants were enrolled by age into subgroups of 18-55, 56-69 and 70-plus years, and 148, 28 and 57 TCR-sequenced participants, respectively, were included in these subgroups. A total of over 230 trial participants underwent TCR sequencing, of whom 207 had received two doses of AZD1222 and around 26 had received two doses of the MenACWY control vaccine. Paper-wide results and their limitations: Most participants were white British and females outnumbered males, and the authors suggested that clonal diversity may have been underestimated. Conclusions about previously exposed vaccinees are limited because only a handful of AZD1222 recipients were SARS-CoV-2 seropositive at baseline. No day 14 peak-response samples were available, so repertoires were characterized only after the peak T cell response. Spike-specific TCR breadth and depth rose significantly after two AZD1222 doses compared with day 0 and with MenACWY recipients. The 56-69-year group was small, and its depth increase did not reach significance, likely because of low power. Reportedly, close to half of the unique spike-specific TCRs recognized epitopes lying outside the regions that are mutated in the B.1.351 and B.1.1.7 variants. The whole spike protein was spanned by vaccine-associated CD4 TCRs, and dominant responses were seen in regions 160-218 and 743-854.

The CDR3 regions of human TCRbeta chains were analyzed by immunosequencing. Under the source paper's analysis protocol: Repertoire TCRs were matched against a reference library of SARS-CoV-2-specific TCRs generated with the MIRA antigen-specificity platform. Breadth meant the fraction of unique TCRs that were SARS-CoV-2-associated, whereas depth meant the fraction of total T cells that were SARS-CoV-2-associated. Using the MIRA data, each spike-specific TCR was mapped to the spike region that the TCR reacts to and placed in a CD4 or CD8 class. Log10-transformed breadth and depth values were compared by one-way ANOVA with Sidak's multiple comparisons tests. TCRdb limited this immuneACCESS table to in-frame rearrangements with V and J called. A share of clones is missing; checked studies link under half to unresolved V genes, and the rest is unexplained. The V and J calls and clone size come from that table; D and trimming were worked out from the DNA. Across this sample there are 200,000 or so clones, with around 92% seen only once. Less than 11% of the sample is in the top ten clones.

V lost 4 bases and J lost 8 bases, and the count of bases not matched to a germline gene is 4. The CDR3 runs 12 residues from the cysteine to the phenylalanine. This entry keeps only the CDR3 DNA: 36 bases, framed from base 1. Based on the germline V gene (reference sequence), the CDR1 and CDR2 sequences are LNHDA and SQIVND. The time point label, as the study defines it: baseline before first vaccination. Vaccinee samples came from UK trials COV001 and COV002, including a single-blind randomized controlled phase 2/3 trial of AZD1222 (ChAdOx1 nCoV-19) in healthy adults. Trial participant PBMC samples were collected at day 0 and day 28 after the second dose for TCRbeta chain sequencing. In regard to this clone: This receptor's antigen is unknown. No base quality values were provided; no much bigger clone lies one nucleotide off.

Recombination joined TRBV19 with TRBJ1-2, with TRBD1 identical over 7 junction bases. The sequencing here drew on peripheral blood, taken on day 0 of AZD1222 vaccination. This sequence originates from an adult in good health. The CDR3 region: CASSTTGEGYTF. The DNA sequence follows: TGTGCCAGTAGTACCACAGGGGAAGGCTACACCTTC.